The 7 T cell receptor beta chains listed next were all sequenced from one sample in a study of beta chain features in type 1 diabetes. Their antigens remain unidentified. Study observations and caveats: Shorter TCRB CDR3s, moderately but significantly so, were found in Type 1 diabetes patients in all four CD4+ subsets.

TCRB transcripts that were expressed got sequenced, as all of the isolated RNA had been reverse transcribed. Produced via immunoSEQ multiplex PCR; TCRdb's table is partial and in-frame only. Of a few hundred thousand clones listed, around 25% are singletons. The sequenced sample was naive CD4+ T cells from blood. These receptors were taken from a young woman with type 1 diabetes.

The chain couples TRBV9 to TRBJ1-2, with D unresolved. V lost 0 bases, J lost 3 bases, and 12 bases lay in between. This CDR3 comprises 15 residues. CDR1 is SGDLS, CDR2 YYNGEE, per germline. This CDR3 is CASSVDSRLDYGYTF. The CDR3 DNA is TGTGCCAGCAGCGTAGATTCGAGGTTGGACTATGGCTACACCTTC.

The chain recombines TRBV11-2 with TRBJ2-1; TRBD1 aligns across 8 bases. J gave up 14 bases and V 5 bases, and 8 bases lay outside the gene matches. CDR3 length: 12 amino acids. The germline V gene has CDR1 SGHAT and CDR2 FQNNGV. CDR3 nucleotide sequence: TGTGCCAGCAGCCCCACAGGGGGGAAGGAGTTCTTC. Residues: CASSPTGGKEFF.

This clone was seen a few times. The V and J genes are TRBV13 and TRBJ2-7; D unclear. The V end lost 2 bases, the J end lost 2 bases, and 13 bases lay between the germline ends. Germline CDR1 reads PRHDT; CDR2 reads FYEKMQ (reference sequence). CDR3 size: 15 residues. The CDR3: CASSLFGTTTYEQYF. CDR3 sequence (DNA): TGTGCCAGCAGCTTATTCGGCACTACGACCTACGAGCAGTACTTC.

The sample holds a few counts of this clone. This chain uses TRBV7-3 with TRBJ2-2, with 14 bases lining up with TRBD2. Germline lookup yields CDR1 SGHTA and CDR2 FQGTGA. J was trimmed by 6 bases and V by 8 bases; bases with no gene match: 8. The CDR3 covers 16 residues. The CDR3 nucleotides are TGTGCCAGCGGACCGGCGGGACTAGCGGGAGCCGGGGAGCTGTTTTTT. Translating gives CASGPAGLAGAGELFF.

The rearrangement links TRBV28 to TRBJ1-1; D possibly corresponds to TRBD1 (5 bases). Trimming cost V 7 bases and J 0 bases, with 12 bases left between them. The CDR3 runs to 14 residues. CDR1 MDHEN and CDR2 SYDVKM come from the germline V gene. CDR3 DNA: TGTGCCAGCATGTCTGGACAACTGAACACTGAAGCTTTCTTT. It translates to CASMSGQLNTEAFF.

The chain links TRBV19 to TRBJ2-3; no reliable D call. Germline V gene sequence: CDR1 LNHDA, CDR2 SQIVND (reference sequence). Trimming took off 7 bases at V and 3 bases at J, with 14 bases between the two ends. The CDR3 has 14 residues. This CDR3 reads CASKPGWPTDTQYF. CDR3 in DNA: TGTGCCAGTAAACCAGGATGGCCAACAGATACGCAGTATTTT.

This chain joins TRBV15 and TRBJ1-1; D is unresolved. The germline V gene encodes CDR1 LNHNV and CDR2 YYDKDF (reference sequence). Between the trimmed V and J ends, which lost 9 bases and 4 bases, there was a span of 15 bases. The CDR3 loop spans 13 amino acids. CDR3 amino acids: CATAPMLATEAFF. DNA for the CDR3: TGTGCCACGGCCCCGATGCTTGCCACTGAAGCTTTCTTT.